The text below deals with one T cell receptor beta chain. The target of this receptor is not known. One end of the junction fails to match germline, which may point to a read error. The data are from a study of cytomegalovirus exposure and HLA in healthy donors (dated by TCRdb to about 2017). Regarding the study in general: An earlier analysis of some 500 of the donors reported 250 to 300 Gb of sequence data and approximately 110 million unique TCR beta sequences from around 200 million T cells. Roughly 300 gigabases of sequencing data and tens of millions of unique TCR sequences were included in an early release covering roughly 700 HLA-typed donors. The genetic ancestry cluster associated with self-reported Caucasian donors included approximately 85% of the 398 genotyped donors. The study was designed to test whether signatures of past pathogen exposure could be identified by cataloging public T cell receptors. The T cell repertoires of several hundred subjects were profiled by immunosequencing and related to cytomegalovirus serostatus. In addition to the first cohort of hundreds of subjects, a separate validation cohort of approximately 130 different subjects was used. The study combined high-throughput TCR immunosequencing, statistical association of individual TCRs with disease status, and machine learning to predict cytomegalovirus infection status. A later analysis re-analyzed previously published TCR beta repertoires from about 600 donors and added high-resolution HLA genotyping to study TCR occurrence patterns. Rather than using new phenotypic data, the later analysis identified candidate immune exposures from TCR beta sequences and from how often those sequences occurred across donors. An earlier analysis of several hundred of the donors applied high-throughput TCR beta sequencing to assess whether each TCR beta V gene segment acted as functional or pseudogenic. Donor age, sex, ethnicity and CMV serostatus were collected together with the repertoire data. Genome-wide SNP genotypes for about 65% of the 666 donors were used in a later genetic analysis, which treated that subset as a discovery cohort. All discovery cohort repertoires had been generated on a single sequencing platform. Class I and class II HLA loci were covered by the typing at four-digit resolution. The number of donors typed differed by locus, with about 629-630 for A, B, C, DRB1 and DQB1, around 560 for DQA1, about 610 for DPA1, and about 450 for DPB1. A handful of DR-DQ haplotypes were handled as single units for association and clustering because linkage in the cohort was strong. On average, about 200,000 unique TCR beta nucleotide sequences were sequenced per donor among more than 350 genotyped donors of the cohort, with roughly 18% of those sequences being non-productive.

General study outcomes and caveats: According to the authors, the approach could potentially be generalized to other disease states and immunological phenotypes. In an earlier analysis of about 600 of the donors, most TCR beta V segments appeared in productive rearrangements about 90% or about 30% of the time, broadly matching IMGT annotations. HLA typing was unavailable for some donors at each locus, so association tests used only the typed subset. Linkage disequilibrium might explain the correlated functional status among segregating V segments, but an unknown experimental factor could not be ruled out. A later analysis reported that several top co-occurrence clusters appeared linked to parvovirus B19, influenza, CMV and Epstein-Barr virus. In a later genetic analysis, fewer N-insertions in productive TCRs were reported among donors in an Asian-associated ancestry cluster than the roughly 700-donor mean. Most TCR sequences were observed very rarely across donors, whereas some public TCRs were present in many individuals. A cluster of highly shared sequence variants was judged likely to be a technical artifact of the sequencing pipeline. In vitro tests confirmed that a few of the cytomegalovirus-associated TCR beta chains recognize cytomegalovirus antigens. The 87-base-pair reads could not distinguish some IMGT-functional V segments, including TRBV6-2 and TRBV6-3, so those segments were excluded. A further reported finding was that TCR beta sequences accurately predicted the HLA-A and HLA-B alleles for most subjects in the first cohort. The classifier was reported to diagnose cytomegalovirus status with high specificity and sensitivity in both the original cohort and the validation cohort. This cohort had only TCR beta chains sequenced, and the lack of alpha or paired-chain data limited which features could be detected. Specific HLA alleles were associated with some 15,000 TCR beta sequences at a false discovery rate of 0.05 in a later analysis. In a later analysis, the rate of TCR association differed among HLA loci, with DRB1 alleles having the most associated TCRs and HLA-C alleles having the fewest. A total of around 150 TCR beta chains were listed by the study as associated with cytomegalovirus. When HLA alleles, especially DR and DQ, strongly co-occurred, attributing TCR associations to individual alleles was difficult. In a later analysis, HLA-associated TCR beta chains were found to be more clonally expanded and to have lower generation probabilities than equally common non-associated chains. An association between a missense DCLRE1C variant and V-gene and J-gene trimming of TCR beta chains was found in a later genetic analysis and replicated in an independent cohort. Over 15 rarely observed V segments, including chromosome 9 orphons, were excluded from the earlier analysis of some 590 of the donors because counts were too low. CMV serostatus was the only immune exposure information available for the cohort. Most CMV-associated TCR beta chains appeared to be HLA-restricted in a later analysis, and the HLA associations seemed to be driven largely by CMV exposure. Presence/absence analyses assumed roughly uniform sequencing depth across donors, an assumption that may not hold.

CDR1 ENHRY and CDR2 SYGVKD were looked up in the germline V gene. The CDR3 numbers 17 residues from cysteine through phenylalanine. Of the read, only the CDR3 DNA is kept; its 51 bases are in frame from base 1. In total, approximately 690 healthy bone marrow donors made up the cohort. All cohort members were sampled while nominally healthy, although unrecorded immune exposures were likely present. The donor was CMV seronegative and was included in the group of about 400 seronegative cohort members. Each donor provided a peripheral blood sample, and peripheral blood mononuclear cells were used for TCR beta sequencing. The Qiagen DNeasy Blood Extraction Kit was used to extract genomic DNA from the blood cell samples. To prepare the library, the immunoSEQ multiplex PCR assay was applied. For the multiplex PCR, a mixture combining 60 forward primers for TCR Vbeta segments and 13 reverse primers for TCR Jbeta segments was used. Amplification of the CDR3 region of rearranged TCR beta genes was performed with a multiplex PCR assay on genomic DNA. Amplified TCR beta libraries were sequenced as 87-base-pair reads on the Illumina HiSeq System. Per the authors' processing: A later analysis counted approximately 76 million unique TCR beta chains across the 600 to 850 repertoires, and some 11 million of these chains were shared by at least two donors. Raw reads were error-corrected and collapsed into unique sequences by a nearest-neighbor algorithm in which closely related sequences were merged to remove PCR and sequencing errors. CDR3 sequences were aligned to IMGT reference sequences to assign V, D and J gene segments. For a sequence to be retained, a match of at least six nucleotides to both a V gene segment and a J gene segment was required. A rearrangement was called productive if the CDR3 had no stop codons and remained in frame with V and J, and every other rearrangement was called non-productive. Following IMGT convention, CDR3 was defined as the stretch from the second conserved V-encoded cysteine up to the conserved J-encoded phenylalanine. In an earlier analysis of roughly 580 of the donors, sequences lacking an unambiguous match to a single V gene segment were excluded. In an earlier analysis of some 590 of the donors, a V segment was called functional when productive rearrangements were above 56.7%, and segregating when the standard deviation between donors exceeded 5%. A statistical classification framework was built to diagnose cytomegalovirus status from the catalog of TCR beta chain sequences. V and J gene assignment, in a later analysis, came from comparing TCR nucleotide sequences with IMGT/GENE-DB human TR gene sequences. Using the TCRdist pipeline, a later analysis assigned CDR3 sequences along with most-parsimonious VDJ recombination scenarios. In a later analysis, every TCR beta chain was defined by the combination of its CDR3 amino acid sequence and its V-gene family, and reads without a unique V-gene family were dropped. To address suspected cross-contamination and a sequencing artifact, a later analysis removed 450 to 700 highly shared, low-generation-probability nucleotide sequences. A later analysis calculated a clonal expansion index for each public chain from normalized within-repertoire ranks of inferred template counts. In a later analysis, generation probabilities were computed with a VDJ recombination model fitted to out-of-frame rearrangements, and the resulting probabilities were checked against IGoR. Hypergeometric tests were used in a later analysis to score TCR-TCR, TCR-HLA and TCR-CMV co-occurrence, with a repertoire-size bias correction applied to the TCR pairs. To estimate false discovery rates, a later analysis permuted the HLA or CMV assignments 20 times. In a later analysis, co-occurring TCRs were grouped with DBSCAN, and TCRdist sequence similarity was added when clustering was performed within HLA-allele-positive subsets. Repertoires with fewer than 30,000 or more than 120,000 public chains were left out of co-occurrence clustering, as were four to six repertoires with anomalous nucleotide sharing. TCRdb retrieved this table from immuneACCESS and kept in-frame rearrangements only. Not all clones are present; in checked studies, unresolved V genes account for under half, and no reason is known for the remainder. That table is the source of V, J and clone size, and D and trimming were worked out from the DNA. The sample table shows approximately 220,000 clones, and roughly 75% are seen once. The ten largest clones capture roughly 2% of the sample.

The V gene is TRBV10-3 and the J gene is TRBJ2-1; 8 central bases correspond to TRBD2. The receptor's source is a woman in her 30s in good health and CMV-seronegative. The sample taken for sequencing was PBMCs. The DNA sequence is TGTGACATCAGTGAAGCGGGAGCGGGAGTACGCCACAATGAGCAGTTCTTC. Its translation reads: CDISEAGAGVRHNEQFF.